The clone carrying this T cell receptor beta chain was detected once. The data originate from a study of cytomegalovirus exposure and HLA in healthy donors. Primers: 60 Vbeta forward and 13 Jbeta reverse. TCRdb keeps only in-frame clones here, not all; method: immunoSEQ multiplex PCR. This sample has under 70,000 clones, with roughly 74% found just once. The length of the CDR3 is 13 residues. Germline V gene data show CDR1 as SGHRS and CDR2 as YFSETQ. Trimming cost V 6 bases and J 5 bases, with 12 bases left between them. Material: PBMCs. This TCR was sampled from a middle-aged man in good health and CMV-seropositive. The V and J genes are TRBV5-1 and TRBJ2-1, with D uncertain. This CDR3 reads CASTPLTDNEQFF. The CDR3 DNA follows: TGCGCCAGCACCCCCCTCACAGACAATGAGCAGTTCTTC. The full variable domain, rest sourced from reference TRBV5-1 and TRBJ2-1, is KAGVTQTPRYLIKTRGQQVTLSCSPISGHRSVSWYQQTPGQGLQFLFEYFSETQRNKGNFPGRFSGRQFSNSRSEMNVSTLELGDSALYLCASTPLTDNEQFFGPGTRLTVL.